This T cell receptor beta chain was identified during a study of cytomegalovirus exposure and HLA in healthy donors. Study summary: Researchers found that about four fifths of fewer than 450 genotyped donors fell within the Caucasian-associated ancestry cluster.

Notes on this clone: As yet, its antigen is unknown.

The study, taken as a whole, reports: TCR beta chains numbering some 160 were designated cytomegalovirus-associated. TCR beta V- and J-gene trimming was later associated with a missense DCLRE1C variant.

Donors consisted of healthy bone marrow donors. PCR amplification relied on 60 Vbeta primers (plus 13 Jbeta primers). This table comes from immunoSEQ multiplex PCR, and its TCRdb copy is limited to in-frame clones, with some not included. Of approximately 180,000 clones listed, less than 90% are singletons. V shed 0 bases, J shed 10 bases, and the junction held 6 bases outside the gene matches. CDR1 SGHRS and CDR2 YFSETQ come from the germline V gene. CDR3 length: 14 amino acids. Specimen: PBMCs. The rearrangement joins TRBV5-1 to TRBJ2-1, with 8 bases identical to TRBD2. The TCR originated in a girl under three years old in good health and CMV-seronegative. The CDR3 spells CASSLGTSLDEQFF. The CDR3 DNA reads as TGCGCCAGCAGCTTGGGGACTAGCCTGGACGAGCAGTTCTTC.